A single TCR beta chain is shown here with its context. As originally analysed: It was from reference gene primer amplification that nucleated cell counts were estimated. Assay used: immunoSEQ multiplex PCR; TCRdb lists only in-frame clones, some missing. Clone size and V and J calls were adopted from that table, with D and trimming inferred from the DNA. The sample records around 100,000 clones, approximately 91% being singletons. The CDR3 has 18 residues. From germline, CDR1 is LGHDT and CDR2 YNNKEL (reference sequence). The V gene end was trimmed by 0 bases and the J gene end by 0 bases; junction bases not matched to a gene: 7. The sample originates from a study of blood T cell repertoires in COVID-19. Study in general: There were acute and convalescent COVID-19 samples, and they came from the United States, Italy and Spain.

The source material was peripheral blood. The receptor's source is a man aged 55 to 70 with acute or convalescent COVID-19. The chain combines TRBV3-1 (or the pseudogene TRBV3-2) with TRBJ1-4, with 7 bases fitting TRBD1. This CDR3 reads CASSQEGTADTTNEKLFF. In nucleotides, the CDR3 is TGTGCCAGCAGCCAAGAGGGGACAGCCGACACAACTAATGAAAAACTGTTTTTT.